This T cell receptor (beta chain) was documented in a study of blood T cell repertoires in COVID-19. Study background: Researchers got acute and convalescent COVID-19 samples from the United States, Italy and Spain.

Germline V gene data show CDR1 as SGHVS and CDR2 as FQNEAQ. Trimming removed 4 bases from V and 3 bases from J, with 16 bases in between. This CDR3 spans 16 amino acids. Sequencing used immunoSEQ multiplex PCR; TCRdb keeps in-frame clones, though not all of them. Of roughly 20,000 clones in the sample, about 89% are singletons; the top ten hold roughly 25%. This clone was seen only a few times. Source material: peripheral blood. The chain combines TRBV7-8 with TRBJ1-5; D unclear. This TCR was sampled from a human donor with active COVID-19. The donor label of this sample is uncertain. Here the CDR3 DNA reads TGTGCCAGCAGCTACGAGAACGCTTGGTCCAATCAGCCCCAGCATTTT. Amino acids: CASSYENAWSNQPQHF. The full variable domain, completed using reference TRBV7-8 and TRBJ1-5, is GAGVSQSPRYKVAKRGQDVALRCDPISGHVSLFWYQQALGQGPEFLTYFQNEAQLDKSGLPSDRFFAERPEGSVSTLKIQRTQQEDSAVYLCASSYENAWSNQPQHFGDGTRLSIL.